The 17 T cell receptor beta chains below were found in one sample sequenced in a study of blood T cell repertoires in COVID-19. Clones were sequenced by immunoSEQ multiplex PCR, and TCRdb holds only the in-frame ones, with some missing. The data hold approximately 210,000 clones, with roughly nine tenths observed a single time. Sequencing was done on a sample of peripheral blood. All receptors come from a man between 65 and 79 years old with acute or convalescent COVID-19.

This clone was detected only once. The chain couples TRBV11-2 to TRBJ2-6, with D tentatively TRBD1 (6 bases). Germline CDR1 reads SGHAT; CDR2 reads FQNNGV. CDR3 size: 15 residues. V gave up 5 bases and J gave up 3 bases, with 11 bases separating them. The CDR3 loop reads CASSLQGIGANVLTF. In DNA form, the CDR3 reads TGTGCCAGCAGCCTCCAGGGGATTGGGGCCAACGTCCTGACTTTC.

J is TRBJ2-1 and V is TRBV12-3 or TRBV12-4; D is ambiguous. V lost 3 bases and J lost 9, with 9 bases in between. This CDR3 is 12 amino acids long. The chain's CDR3 is CASSLVSGEQFF. As DNA, the CDR3 is TGTGCCAGCAGTTTGGTGTCGGGTGAGCAGTTCTTC.

The chain is built from TRBV3-1 (or the pseudogene TRBV3-2) and TRBJ1-4; no clear D gene. CDR1 LGHDT and CDR2 YNNKEL come from the germline V gene (reference sequence). V lost 3 bases and J lost 2, with 13 bases in between. The CDR3 consists of 16 residues. DNA for the CDR3: TGTGCCAGCAGCCAGTACCTAGTTTCGACTAATGAAAAACTGTTTTTT. It encodes CASSQYLVSTNEKLFF.

Only one count was recorded for this clone. The chain employs TRBV7-3 and TRBJ1-6; 8 nucleotides agree with TRBD1. Trimming removed 5 bases from V and 6 bases from J; junction bases left unmatched: 3. The CDR3 has 14 amino acids. Per the germline V gene, CDR1 is SGHTA and CDR2 is FQGTGA. CDR3 nucleotides: TGTGCCAGCAGCCTGACAGGGGTTAATTCACCCCTCCACTTT. Its translation: CASSLTGVNSPLHF.

This chain links TRBV20-1 with TRBJ1-4; TRBD1 might be the D (5 bases). Germline values: CDR1 DFQATT, CDR2 SNEGSKA (reference sequence). This CDR3 spans 11 amino acids. V shed 7 bases and J shed 8 bases, with 11 bases lying between them. This CDR3 is CSGLDTEKLFF. In DNA, the CDR3 is TGCAGTGGGTTGGACACCGAAAAACTGTTTTTT.

This chain joins TRBV19 and TRBJ1-4; 9 nucleotides match TRBD1. The CDR3 length is 15 residues. The junction had 12 bases not matched to a gene; V was cut back by 9 bases and J by 7 bases. Germline loops: CDR1 LNHDA, CDR2 SQIVND (reference sequence). The CDR3 loop reads CASKPKTGGSEKLFF. CDR3 sequence (DNA): TGTGCCAGCAAACCGAAGACAGGGGGTAGTGAAAAACTGTTTTTT. The whole variable domain, remainder taken from reference TRBV19 and TRBJ1-4, is DGGITQSPKYLFRKEGQNVTLSCEQNLNHDAMYWYRQDPGQGLRLIYYSQIVNDFQKGDIAEGYSVSREKKESFPLTVTSAQKNPTAFYLCASKPKTGGSEKLFFGSGTQLSVL.

The chain combines TRBV19 with TRBJ2-6; weak D call: TRBD1 (6 bases). The CDR3 contains 17 residues. The V end was cut by 5 bases, the J end by 1 base, with 15 bases between. Looked up from germline, CDR1 is LNHDA and CDR2 is SQIVND (reference sequence). The CDR3 loop reads CASSFSTGVSGANVLTF. The CDR3 DNA is TGTGCCAGTAGTTTCTCGACAGGAGTATCTGGGGCCAACGTCCTGACTTTC.

The chain carries TRBV4-2 and TRBJ2-1; 14 bases map to TRBD2. Germline trimming cut 1 base from V and 6 bases from J; bases unmatched to any gene: 2. The length of the CDR3 is 16 residues. Germline CDR1 is LGHNA and CDR2 is YNFKEQ. The CDR3 coding sequence is TGTGCCAGCAGCCAAGGGGGGACTAGCGGGGGCAATGAGCAGTTCTTC. Translation gives CASSQGGTSGGNEQFF.

This clone showed up just once. The CDR3 region has the DNA TGTGCCAGCAGCTTAGGGGGCCTAGAGACCCAGTACTTC. It encodes CASSLGGLETQYF. The chain carries TRBV7-6 and TRBJ2-5; maybe TRBD1 (5 bases). The CDR3 is 13 residues long. Germline V gene lookup returns CDR1 SGHVS and CDR2 FNYEAQ. Between the trimmed V and J ends, which lost 1 base and 4 bases, there was a span of 7 bases. Together with reference TRBV7-6 and TRBJ2-5, the CDR3 gives the full variable domain: GAGVSQSPRYKVTKRGQDVALRCDPISGHVSLYWYRQALGQGPEFLTYFNYEAQQDKSGLPNDRFSAERPEGSISTLTIQRTEQRDSAMYRCASSLGGLETQYFGPGTRLLVL.

The gene calls are TRBV5-1 and TRBJ2-7, with D maybe TRBD2 (5 bases). This CDR3 is built from 14 residues. V was trimmed by 0 bases and J by 2 bases, leaving 9 bases between them. Germline V CDR1 and CDR2: SGHRS, YFSETQ. Here the CDR3 reads CASSLVPGTYEQYF. The CDR3 nucleotides read TGCGCCAGCAGCTTGGTTCCGGGAACCTACGAGCAGTACTTC.

This chain joins TRBV19 and TRBJ1-5, with D unclear. The CDR3 totals 15 residues. V dropped 5 bases and J dropped 4 bases, with 15 bases sitting between them. The germline CDR1 and CDR2 sequences are LNHDA and SQIVND (reference sequence). The CDR3 is CASSRVDGKNQPQHF. Here the CDR3 DNA reads TGTGCCAGTAGTCGGGTTGACGGCAAGAATCAGCCCCAGCATTTT.

This chain links TRBV7-3 with TRBJ2-3; 8 nucleotides agree with TRBD1. The CDR3 runs 16 residues. Germline-derived CDR1 and CDR2 are SGHTA and FQGTGA. J was trimmed by 5 bases and V by 1 base; bases with no gene match: 8. This CDR3 is CASSLNPPGTGDTQYF. The CDR3 DNA is TGTGCCAGCAGCTTAAACCCGCCCGGGACAGGAGATACGCAGTATTTT.

As for this clone: The junction and the germline gene differ at one end; a read error may be behind it. CDR3 DNA: TGTGCCAGCAGTGAAGCTCGGGACAGCTTT. Amino acid sequence: CASSEARDSF. The chain carries TRBV2 and TRBJ1-1; 7 bases map to TRBD1. Germline CDR1 SNHLY, CDR2 FYNNEI. This CDR3 has 10 residues.

The CDR3, as DNA: TGTGCCAGCAGCCAAGAAGGACAGCCGAACACTGAAGCTTTCTTT. It yields the protein CASSQEGQPNTEAFF. This chain joins TRBV3-1 (or the pseudogene TRBV3-2) and TRBJ1-1; D perhaps matches TRBD1 (6 bases). Trimming took 0 bases from V and 1 from J, leaving 9 bases between them. Germline V CDR1 and CDR2: LGHDT, YNNKEL (reference sequence). This CDR3 region has 15 residues.

The J gene is TRBJ2-7, the V gene TRBV3-1 (or the pseudogene TRBV3-2); D is ambiguous. Trimming shortened V by 2 bases and J by 6 bases, and 11 bases separated the two germline ends. Germline V CDR1 and CDR2: LGHDT, YNNKEL (reference sequence). The CDR3 is 13 amino acids. The CDR3 reads CASSQQRSSEQYF. CDR3 in DNA: TGTGCCAGCAGCCAACAACGGTCGTCCGAGCAGTACTTC.

V and J are TRBV7-6 and TRBJ1-5; possibly TRBD1 for D (5 bases). The ends were cut back, 0 bases at V and 4 bases at J, with 7 bases in the middle. CDR3 length: 14 residues. Germline assignment: CDR1 SGHVS and CDR2 FNYEAQ. The CDR3 bases are TGTGCCAGCAGCTTAGCGTCAGGGAATCAGCCCCAGCATTTT. Protein: CASSLASGNQPQHF.

The V gene is TRBV19, the J gene TRBJ2-2; D might be TRBD2 (6 bases). Trimming took off 6 bases at V and 4 bases at J, with 12 bases between the two ends. This CDR3 has 14 amino acids. Germline lookup yields CDR1 LNHDA and CDR2 SQIVND (reference sequence). CDR3 sequence: CASRGGRITGELFF. CDR3 coding DNA: TGTGCCAGTAGGGGAGGCCGCATCACCGGGGAGCTGTTTTTT.